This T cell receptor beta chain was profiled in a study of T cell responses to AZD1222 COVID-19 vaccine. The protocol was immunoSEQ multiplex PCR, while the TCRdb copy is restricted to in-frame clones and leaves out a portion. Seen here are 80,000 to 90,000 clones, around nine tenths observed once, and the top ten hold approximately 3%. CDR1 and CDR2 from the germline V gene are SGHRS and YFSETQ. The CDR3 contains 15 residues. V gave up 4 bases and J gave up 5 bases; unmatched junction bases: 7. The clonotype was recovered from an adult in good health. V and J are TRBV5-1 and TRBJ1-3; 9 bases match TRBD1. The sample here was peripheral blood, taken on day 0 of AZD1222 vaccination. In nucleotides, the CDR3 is TGCGCCAGCAGCCCGTCGGACAGGGGTCGAAACACCATATATTTT. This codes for CASSPSDRGRNTIYF. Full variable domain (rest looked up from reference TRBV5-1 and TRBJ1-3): KAGVTQTPRYLIKTRGQQVTLSCSPISGHRSVSWYQQTPGQGLQFLFEYFSETQRNKGNFPGRFSGRQFSNSRSEMNVSTLELGDSALYLCASSPSDRGRNTIYFGEGSWLTVV.